This TCR beta chain comes out of a study of Graves' ophthalmopathy and Graves' hyperthyroidism. Overall study results and limits: Stable hyperthyroidism and ophthalmopathy were told apart by a 13-signature model, which achieved about 88% sensitivity and roughly 80% specificity.

The study amplified TCR beta CDR3 regions using RNA transcripts. HTBI-primed RT-PCR formed the first round, and a multiplex PCR formed the second. TCRdb re-analysed the multiplex PCR reads in MiXCR, keeping a single row per CDR3 protein. There are 360,000 or so distinct CDR3 sequences in the sample; approximately 20% occur only once, and around 1.4% lies in the top ten. Ophthalmopathy donors were characterized by moderate-to-severe activity, CAS of at least 3, NOSPECS of at least 4, and duration under 3 months. This clonotype has at least ten counts. Its antigen is as yet unknown. Sequencing used peripheral blood. The receptor's source is a woman aged 18-29 years with Graves' ophthalmopathy.

CDR3 bases: TGTGCCGCGTGGACAGGGGCTCAGACCGGGGAGCTGTTTTTT. It specifies CAAWTGAQTGELFF. The chain combines TRBV6-1 with TRBJ2-2; 9 bases fit TRBD1. CDR1 and CDR2 (germline): MNHNS, SASEGT. Trimming cost V 11 bases and J 5 bases; bases outside gene matches: 9. The CDR3 extends over 14 amino acids.